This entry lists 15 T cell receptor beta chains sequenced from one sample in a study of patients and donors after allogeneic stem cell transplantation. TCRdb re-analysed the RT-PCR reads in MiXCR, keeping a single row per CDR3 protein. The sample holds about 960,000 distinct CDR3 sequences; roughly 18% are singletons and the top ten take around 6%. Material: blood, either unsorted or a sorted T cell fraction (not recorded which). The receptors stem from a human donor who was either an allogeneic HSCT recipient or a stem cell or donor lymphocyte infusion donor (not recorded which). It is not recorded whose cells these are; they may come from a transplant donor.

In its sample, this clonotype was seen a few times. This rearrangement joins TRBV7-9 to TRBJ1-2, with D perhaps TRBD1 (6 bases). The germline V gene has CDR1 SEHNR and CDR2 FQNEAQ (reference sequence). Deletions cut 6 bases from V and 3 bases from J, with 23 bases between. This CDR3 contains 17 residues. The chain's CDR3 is CASRADRNGPSDYGYTF. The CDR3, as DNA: TGTGCCAGCAGGGCAGACAGGAATGGGCCTAGTGACTATGGCTACACCTTC.

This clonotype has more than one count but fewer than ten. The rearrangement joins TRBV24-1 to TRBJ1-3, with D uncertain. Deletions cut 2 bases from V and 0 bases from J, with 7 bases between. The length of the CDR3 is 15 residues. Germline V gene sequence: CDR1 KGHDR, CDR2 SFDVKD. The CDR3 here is CATSDSGRSGNTIYF. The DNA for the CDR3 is TGTGCCACCAGTGATTCGGGCCGCTCTGGAAACACCATATATTTT.

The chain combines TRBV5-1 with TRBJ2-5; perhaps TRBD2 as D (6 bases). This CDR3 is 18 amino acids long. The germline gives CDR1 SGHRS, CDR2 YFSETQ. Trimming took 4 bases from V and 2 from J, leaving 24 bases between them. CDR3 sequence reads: CASSKPKPGLELQETQYF. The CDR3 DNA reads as TGCGCCAGCAGCAAACCAAAACCGGGACTGGAACTACAAGAGACCCAGTACTTC.

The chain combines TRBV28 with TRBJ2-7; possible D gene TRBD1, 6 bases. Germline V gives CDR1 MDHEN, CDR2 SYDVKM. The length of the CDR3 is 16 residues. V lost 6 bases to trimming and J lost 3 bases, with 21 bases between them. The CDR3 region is CASSSPGQGFIYEQYF. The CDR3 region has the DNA TGTGCCAGCAGCTCCCCCGGGCAGGGGTTCATCTACGAGCAGTACTTC.

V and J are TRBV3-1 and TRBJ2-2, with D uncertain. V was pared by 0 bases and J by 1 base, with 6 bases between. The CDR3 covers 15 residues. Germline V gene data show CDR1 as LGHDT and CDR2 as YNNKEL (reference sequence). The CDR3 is CASSQEMLNTGELFF. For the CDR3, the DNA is TGTGCCAGCAGCCAAGAAATGCTGAACACCGGGGAGCTGTTTTTT.

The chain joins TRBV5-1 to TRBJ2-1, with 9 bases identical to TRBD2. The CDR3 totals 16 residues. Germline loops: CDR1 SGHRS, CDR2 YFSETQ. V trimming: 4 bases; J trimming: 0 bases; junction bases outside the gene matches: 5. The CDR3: CASSPVSGSSYNEQFF. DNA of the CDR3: TGCGCCAGCAGCCCAGTTAGCGGGAGCTCCTACAATGAGCAGTTCTTC. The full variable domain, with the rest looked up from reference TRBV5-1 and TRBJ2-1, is KAGVTQTPRYLIKTRGQQVTLSCSPISGHRSVSWYQQTPGQGLQFLFEYFSETQRNKGNFPGRFSGRQFSNSRSEMNVSTLELGDSALYLCASSPVSGSSYNEQFFGPGTRLTVL.

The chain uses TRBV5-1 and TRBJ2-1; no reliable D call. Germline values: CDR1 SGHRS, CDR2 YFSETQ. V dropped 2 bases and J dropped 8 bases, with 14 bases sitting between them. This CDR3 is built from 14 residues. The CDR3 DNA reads TGCGCCAGCAGCTTCCGCCAGGCCCGAGATGAGCAGTTCTTC. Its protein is CASSFRQARDEQFF. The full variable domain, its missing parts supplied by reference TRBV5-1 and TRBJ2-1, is KAGVTQTPRYLIKTRGQQVTLSCSPISGHRSVSWYQQTPGQGLQFLFEYFSETQRNKGNFPGRFSGRQFSNSRSEMNVSTLELGDSALYLCASSFRQARDEQFFGPGTRLTVL.

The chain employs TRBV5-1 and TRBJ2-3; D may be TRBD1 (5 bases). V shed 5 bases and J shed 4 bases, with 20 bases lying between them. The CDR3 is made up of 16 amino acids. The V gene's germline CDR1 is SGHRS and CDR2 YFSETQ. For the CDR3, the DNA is TGCGCCAGCAGTTCAGCGTCCAAGGAAGGGGCAGATACGCAGTATTTT. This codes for CASSSASKEGADTQYF.

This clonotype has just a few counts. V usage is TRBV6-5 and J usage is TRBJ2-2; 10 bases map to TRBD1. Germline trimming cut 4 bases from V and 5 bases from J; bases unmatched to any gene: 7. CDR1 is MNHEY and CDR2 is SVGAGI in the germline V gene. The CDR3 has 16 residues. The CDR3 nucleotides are TGTGCCAGCAGTTTCACCGGGACAGGGGTGACCGGGGAGCTGTTTTTT. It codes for CASSFTGTGVTGELFF.

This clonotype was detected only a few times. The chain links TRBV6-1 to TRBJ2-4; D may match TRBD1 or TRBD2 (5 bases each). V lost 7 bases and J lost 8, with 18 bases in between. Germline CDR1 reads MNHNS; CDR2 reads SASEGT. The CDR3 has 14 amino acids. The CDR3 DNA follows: TGTGCCAGCACCCGCTTGGGGGACGGGGACATTCAGTACTTC. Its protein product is CASTRLGDGDIQYF.

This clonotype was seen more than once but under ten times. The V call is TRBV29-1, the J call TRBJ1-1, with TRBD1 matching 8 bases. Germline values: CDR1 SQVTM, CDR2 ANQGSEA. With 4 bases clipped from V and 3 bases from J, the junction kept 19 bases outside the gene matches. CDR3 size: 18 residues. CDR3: CSVVVPGRGRGSDTEAFF. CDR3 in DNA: TGCAGCGTTGTGGTGCCGGGCAGGGGGCGAGGATCGGACACTGAAGCTTTCTTT.

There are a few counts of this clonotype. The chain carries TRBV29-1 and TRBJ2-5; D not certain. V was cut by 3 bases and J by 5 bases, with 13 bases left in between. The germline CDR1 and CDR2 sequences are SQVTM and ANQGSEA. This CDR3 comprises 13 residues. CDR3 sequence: CSVDVGNVETQYF. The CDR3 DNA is TGCAGCGTTGATGTTGGGAATGTTGAGACCCAGTACTTC.

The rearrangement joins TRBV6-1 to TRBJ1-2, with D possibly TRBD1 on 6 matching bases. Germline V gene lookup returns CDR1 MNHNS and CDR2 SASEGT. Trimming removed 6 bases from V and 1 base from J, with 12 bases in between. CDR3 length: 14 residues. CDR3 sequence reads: CASRLQGINYGYTF. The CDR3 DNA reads TGTGCCAGCAGACTACAGGGAATTAACTATGGCTACACCTTC.

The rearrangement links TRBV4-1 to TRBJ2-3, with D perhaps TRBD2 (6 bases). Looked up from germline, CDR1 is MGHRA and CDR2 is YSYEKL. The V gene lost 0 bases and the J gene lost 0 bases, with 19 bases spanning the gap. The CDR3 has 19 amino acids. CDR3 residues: CASSQDPVGVAESTDTQYF. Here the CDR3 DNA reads TGCGCCAGCAGCCAAGATCCGGTCGGGGTAGCGGAAAGCACAGATACGCAGTATTTT.

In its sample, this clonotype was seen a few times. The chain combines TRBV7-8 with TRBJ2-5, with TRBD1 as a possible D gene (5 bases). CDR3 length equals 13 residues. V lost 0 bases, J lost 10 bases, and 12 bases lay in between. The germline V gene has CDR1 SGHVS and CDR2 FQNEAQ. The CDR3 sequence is CASSLAKGPHQYF. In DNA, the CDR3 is TGTGCCAGCAGCTTAGCAAAGGGGCCTCACCAGTACTTC.